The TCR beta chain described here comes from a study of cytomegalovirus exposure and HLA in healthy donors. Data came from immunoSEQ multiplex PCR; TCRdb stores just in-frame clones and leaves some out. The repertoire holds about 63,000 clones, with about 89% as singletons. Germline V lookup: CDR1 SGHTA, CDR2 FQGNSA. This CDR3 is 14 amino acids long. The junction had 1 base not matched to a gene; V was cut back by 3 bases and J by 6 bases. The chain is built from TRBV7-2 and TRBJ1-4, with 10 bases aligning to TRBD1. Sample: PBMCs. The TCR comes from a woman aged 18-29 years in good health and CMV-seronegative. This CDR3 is CASSLDRGDEKLFF. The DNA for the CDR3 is TGTGCCAGCAGCTTGGACAGGGGGGATGAAAAACTGTTTTTT.